This passage covers 24 T cell receptor beta chains from one sample sequenced in a study of blood T cell repertoires in COVID-19. TCRdb's copy holds only in-frame clones and misses some; the assay was immunoSEQ multiplex PCR. The sample lists some 220,000 clones; more than 70% were seen once. Sequences were obtained from peripheral blood. These receptors came from a human donor in a cohort sampled during active COVID-19.

The chain has TRBV12-5 and TRBJ2-2; D is unresolved. The CDR3 sequence is 16 residues long. CDR1 and CDR2 (germline): LGHNT, FRNRAP. Trimming left V 0 bases short and J 1 base short, with 9 bases between. The DNA of the CDR3 is TGTGCTAGTGGTTTGGTAGTCAGTCAGAACACCGGGGAGCTGTTTTTT. It yields the protein CASGLVVSQNTGELFF.

This chain connects TRBV9 to TRBJ2-7; 13 bases match TRBD2. With 3 bases clipped from V and 3 bases from J, the junction kept 3 bases outside the gene matches. Germline V gives CDR1 SGDLS, CDR2 YYNGEE. The CDR3 contains 15 residues. CDR3 sequence reads: CASSEGLAGDYEQYF. CDR3 DNA: TGTGCCAGCAGCGAAGGACTAGCGGGGGACTACGAGCAGTACTTC.

The V and J genes are TRBV30 and TRBJ2-3; 7 bases map to TRBD1. The V gene end was trimmed by 1 base and the J gene end by 4 bases; junction bases not matched to a gene: 2. Germline CDR1 reads GTSNPN; CDR2 reads SVGIG (reference sequence). This CDR3 contains 13 residues. The CDR3 DNA reads TGTGCCTGGAGTGGGGGGACAGCAGATACGCAGTATTTT. It encodes CAWSGGTADTQYF.

This chain uses TRBV14 with TRBJ1-5; D call uncertain. V lost 4 bases and J lost 7, with 11 bases in between. CDR1 SGHDN and CDR2 FVKESK come from the germline V gene. This CDR3 spans 13 amino acids. The CDR3: CASSPGLRQPQHF. The CDR3 DNA reads TGTGCCAGCAGCCCCGGTTTACGACAGCCCCAGCATTTT. Combining the CDR3 with reference TRBV14 and TRBJ1-5 gives the whole variable domain EAGVTQFPSHSVIEKGQTVTLRCDPISGHDNLYWYRRVMGKEIKFLLHFVKESKQDESGMPNNRFLAERTGGTYSTLKVQPAELEDSGVYFCASSPGLRQPQHFGDGTRLSIL.

CDR3 region: CATSDPQLTGGGYTF. DNA of the CDR3: TGTGCCACCAGTGACCCCCAACTTACAGGGGGTGGCTACACCTTC. V usage is TRBV24-1 and J usage is TRBJ1-2; TRBD1 aligns across 8 bases. The V segment lost 4 bases and the J segment 7 bases; nucleotides outside the gene matches: 10. The CDR3 is 15 amino acids. Germline assignment: CDR1 KGHDR and CDR2 SFDVKD.

The CDR3 DNA follows: TGTGCCAGCAGCGTAGGGACAGTAGGAGGGTCAGATACGCAGTATTTT. It codes for CASSVGTVGGSDTQYF. This chain joins TRBV5-4 and TRBJ2-3; tentatively, D is TRBD1 (7 bases). The V end was cut by 4 bases, the J end by 4 bases, with 19 bases between. The CDR3 is made up of 16 amino acids. The germline V gene encodes CDR1 SGHNT and CDR2 YYREEE (reference sequence).

The chain combines TRBV5-1 with TRBJ2-3, with TRBD2 as a possible D gene (6 bases). The CDR3 has 12 amino acids. Trimming took 5 bases from V and 6 from J, leaving 10 bases between them. CDR1 SGHRS and CDR2 YFSETQ come from the germline V gene. DNA of the CDR3: TGCGCCAGCAGTCGGGACTGGGATACGCAGTATTTT. As protein: CASSRDWDTQYF.

This chain uses TRBV30 with TRBJ1-4, with TRBD1 identical over 7 bases. The CDR3 has 16 amino acids. Losses at the gene ends were 3 bases for V and 6 bases for J; bases not matched to a gene: 13. Germline CDR1 GTSNPN, CDR2 SVGIG (reference sequence). This CDR3 reads CAWSTGALGWDEKLFF. The CDR3 DNA sequence: TGTGCCTGGAGCACAGGGGCTTTAGGGTGGGATGAAAAACTGTTTTTT.

The chain employs TRBV5-1 and TRBJ1-4, with D hard to call. V lost 0 bases, J lost 0 bases, and 9 bases lay in between. The CDR3 runs to 16 residues. Per the germline V gene, CDR1 is SGHRS and CDR2 is YFSETQ. The CDR3 is CASSLAGGTTNEKLFF. CDR3 DNA: TGCGCCAGCAGCTTGGCAGGAGGAACAACTAATGAAAAACTGTTTTTT.

The J gene is TRBJ2-3, the V gene TRBV11-2; 8 positions agree with TRBD1. CDR3 length: 17 amino acids. After removal of 2 bases from V and 2 bases from J, the junction contained 9 bases not matched to a gene. Germline V lookup: CDR1 SGHAT, CDR2 FQNNGV. CDR3: CASSLTQGAVYTDTQYF. For the CDR3, the DNA is TGTGCCAGCAGCTTAACCCAGGGGGCGGTTTACACAGATACGCAGTATTTT. Full variable domain (rest looked up from reference TRBV11-2 and TRBJ2-3): EAGVAQSPRYKIIEKRQSVAFWCNPISGHATLYWYQQILGQGPKLLIQFQNNGVVDDSQLPKDRFSAERLKGVDSTLKIQPAKLEDSAVYLCASSLTQGAVYTDTQYFGPGTRLTVL.

The J gene is TRBJ2-5, the V gene TRBV3-1 (or the pseudogene TRBV3-2), with TRBD2 as a possible D gene (6 bases). This CDR3 has 15 amino acids. Deletions cut 1 base from V and 5 bases from J, with 14 bases between. Per the germline V gene, CDR1 is LGHDT and CDR2 is YNNKEL (reference sequence). CDR3 residues: CASSQVTSGWETQYF. The CDR3 DNA reads TGTGCCAGCAGCCAAGTCACCAGCGGGTGGGAGACCCAGTACTTC.

The genes are TRBV7-2 and TRBJ1-2; a possible D gene is TRBD1 (6 bases). The germline V gene has CDR1 SGHTA and CDR2 FQGNSA. This CDR3 spans 15 amino acids. V was shortened by 5 bases and J by 3 bases, with 16 bases between the two germline ends. This CDR3 reads CASSPSGNRDYGYTF. CDR3 sequence (DNA): TGTGCCAGCAGCCCCTCAGGGAACAGGGACTATGGCTACACCTTC.

Only a few counts were recorded for this clone. V is TRBV4-2 and J is TRBJ1-1, with a weak D call TRBD1 (6 bases). The V and J ends lost 0 bases and 11 bases respectively, with 19 bases between them. CDR1 is LGHNA, CDR2 YNFKEQ, per germline. CDR3 length: 15 amino acids. CDR3 sequence: CASSQDQAGASAAFF. The CDR3, as DNA: TGTGCCAGCAGCCAAGATCAGGCGGGGGCCAGCGCTGCTTTCTTT.

In nucleotides, the CDR3 is TGTGCCAGCGTGGCAGGGGGCCATAGCACAGATACGCAGTATTTT. It yields the protein CASVAGGHSTDTQYF. The rearrangement links TRBV6-6 to TRBJ2-3; 8 bases align to TRBD1. V lost 8 bases and J lost 0; bases outside the gene matches: 7. The CDR3 contains 15 residues. From germline, CDR1 is MNHNY and CDR2 SVGAGI (reference sequence).

This rearrangement joins TRBV19 to TRBJ2-7, with D possibly TRBD2 on 6 matching bases. Per the germline V gene, CDR1 is LNHDA and CDR2 is SQIVND (reference sequence). CDR3 length: 13 residues. V gave up 6 bases and J gave up 2 bases, with 11 bases separating them. The CDR3 region is CASSSGVPYEQYF. The CDR3 DNA reads as TGTGCCAGTAGCTCGGGGGTGCCCTACGAGCAGTACTTC.

This clone has a single count. The rearrangement joins TRBV24-1 to TRBJ2-1, with D possibly matching TRBD2 (5 bases). The CDR3 runs 14 residues. The germline CDR1 and CDR2 sequences are KGHDR and SFDVKD. Trimming pared 9 bases from V and 4 bases from J, leaving 15 bases between. This CDR3 reads CATSNVEGYNEQFF. The CDR3 nucleotides are TGTGCCACCTCCAACGTTGAGGGATACAATGAGCAGTTCTTC.

A single count supports this clone. The chain is built from TRBV5-1 and TRBJ1-1, with TRBD1 matching over 10 bases. J lost 6 bases, V lost 0 bases, and 8 bases had no gene match. The V gene's germline CDR1 is SGHRS and CDR2 YFSETQ. The CDR3 runs 16 residues. The DNA for the CDR3 is TGCGCCAGCAGCTTGGGAGTGACAGGGGGCATCGCTGAAGCTTTCTTT. Translating it yields CASSLGVTGGIAEAFF.

The chain recombines TRBV6-1 with TRBJ1-5; 11 bases are a match to TRBD1. CDR3 length equals 17 residues. The germline gives CDR1 MNHNS, CDR2 SASEGT. V lost 4 bases to trimming and J lost 5 bases; unmatched junction nucleotides: 10. The CDR3 here is CASSVSAWTGGYQPQHF. The CDR3, as DNA: TGTGCCAGCAGTGTCTCGGCTTGGACAGGGGGCTATCAGCCCCAGCATTTT.

This clone was detected only once. The CDR3 here is CATSDRLAGDTGELFF. CDR3 in DNA: TGTGCCACCAGTGATCGCCTAGCGGGAGACACCGGGGAGCTGTTTTTT. The chain joins TRBV24-1 to TRBJ2-2, with TRBD2 identical over 10 bases. The CDR3 contains 16 residues. The germline CDR1 and CDR2 sequences are KGHDR and SFDVKD. The trim removed 3 bases at V and 3 bases at J, leaving 3 bases unmatched.

The rearrangement links TRBV5-6 to TRBJ2-5, with a weak D call TRBD2 (7 bases). The V end lost 4 bases, the J end lost 5 bases, and 15 bases lay between the germline ends. CDR3 length equals 14 residues. The germline gives CDR1 SGHDT, CDR2 YYEEEE. The chain's CDR3 is CASSPGGGVETQYF. Written as DNA, the CDR3 is TGTGCCAGCAGCCCCGGAGGGGGGGTGGAGACCCAGTACTTC.

The gene calls are TRBV10-3 and TRBJ2-3; TRBD2 agrees at 13 bases. CDR3 length: 17 amino acids. V shed 3 bases and J 2 bases; nucleotides not matched to a gene: 5. Germline values: CDR1 ENHRY, CDR2 SYGVKD. The CDR3 is CAISDPTSGGPTDTQYF. CDR3 in DNA: TGTGCCATCAGTGACCCGACTAGCGGGGGGCCCACAGATACGCAGTATTTT.

This clone came up a few times. This sequence joins TRBV7-9 and TRBJ1-1, with D possibly being TRBD1 (5 bases). Germline values: CDR1 SEHNR, CDR2 FQNEAQ (reference sequence). Trimming removed 5 bases from V and 7 bases from J, with 17 bases in between. This CDR3 contains 14 residues. This CDR3 reads CASSPALGGGEAFF. The CDR3 nucleotides are TGTGCCAGCAGCCCCGCCTTGGGGGGTGGTGAAGCTTTCTTT. Full variable domain (rest looked up from reference TRBV7-9 and TRBJ1-1): DTGVSQNPRHKITKRGQNVTFRCDPISEHNRLYWYRQTLGQGPEFLTYFQNEAQLEKSRLLSDRFSAERPKGSFSTLEIQRTEQGDSAMYLCASSPALGGGEAFFGQGTRLTVV.

V gene TRBV7-2 combines with J gene TRBJ2-7; D is undetermined. The CDR3 has 11 amino acids. V lost 5 bases and J lost 2, with 4 bases in between. Germline V gene lookup returns CDR1 SGHTA and CDR2 FQGNSA. The CDR3 reads CASSLTYEQYF. The CDR3 DNA reads as TGTGCCAGCAGCCTTACCTACGAGCAGTACTTC.

V and J are TRBV27 and TRBJ1-5; D remains unclear. Germline CDR1 reads MNHEY; CDR2 reads SMNVEV (reference sequence). V was shortened by 6 bases and J by 0 bases, with 6 bases between the two germline ends. The CDR3 is 13 amino acids. CDR3 sequence (DNA): TGTGCCAGCAGGCGAAGTAGCAATCAGCCCCAGCATTTT. Translated, it gives CASRRSSNQPQHF.